The source of this T cell receptor (beta chain) is a study of vaccination and CD4 T cells after COVID-19. Study-level information: Convalescent donors were composed of six males and four females, of whom two were Hispanic. Participants, all vaccine recipients, received two doses of either BNT162b2 or mRNA-1273.

Treatment described: approximately nine-day PBMC culture with coronavirus spike peptide pools or control peptides (ViraFEST assay). Points on this clonotype: What it binds is not known.

CDR1 and CDR2 from the germline V gene are DFQATT and SNEGSKA (reference sequence). V was shortened by 0 bases and J by 9 bases, with 11 bases between the two germline ends. This CDR3 has 12 residues. The Oncomine TCR Beta short-read assay was what sequenced the DNA obtained from cultured CD4+ T cells. TCRdb fed the PCR reads into MiXCR, producing one record per CDR3 protein. The sample includes approximately 12,000 distinct CDR3 sequences, less than 50% of them seen just once. The chain has TRBV20-1 and TRBJ1-1; D unresolved. The sequencing input was CD4+ T cells from blood, cultured in vitro. This TCR derives from a human donor who had recovered from COVID-19. The chain's CDR3 is CSAREETSQAFF. The CDR3 DNA reads as TGCAGTGCTAGAGAGGAAACCAGCCAAGCTTTCTTT.